Listed below are T cell receptor beta chains from one sample, sequenced in a study of regulatory T cells in long-lasting Graves disease. TCRdb reanalysed the multiplex PCR reads using MiXCR and keeps one entry per CDR3 protein. The sample contains under 450,000 distinct CDR3 sequences, roughly 24% of which appear only once. The sequences come from peripheral blood mononuclear cells (PBMCs), collected when the disease was refractory, from a patient treated with antithyroid drugs. These receptor sequences come from a middle-aged woman with Graves disease. Each CDR3 is given with its conserved first and last residue.

J gene,V gene,CDR3 protein
TRBJ2-3,TRBV5-6,CASSWGETDTQYF
TRBJ2-7,TRBV7-9,CASSLEAGEFIEQYF
TRBJ1-1,TRBV4-2,CANNRWTGKAFF
TRBJ2-7,TRBV5-5,CASSLIRGLRSYEQYF
TRBJ2-2,TRBV6-1,CASSPSGTGRSKTGELFF
TRBJ1-2,TRBV11-2,CASRDTGTYGYTF
TRBJ1-1,TRBV19,CASSIKGVNTEAFF
TRBJ1-2,TRBV3-1,CASSQGQANYGYTF
TRBJ2-7,TRBV29-1,CSVYVGAAEQYF
TRBJ2-2,TRBV7-9,CASSLAITANTGELFF
TRBJ2-5,TRBV6-1,CASRLRRDTGPRRESETQYF
TRBJ2-5,TRBV6-1,CASVNRETQYF
TRBJ2-7,TRBV6-4,CASSYLNPRTGKDEQYF
TRBJ2-7,TRBV6-1,CASTPLIPLGLLHYEQYF
TRBJ2-5,TRBV20-1,CSARKGAGGRETQYF
TRBJ1-2,TRBV27,CASSPQGYYGYTF
TRBJ2-2,TRBV12-3/TRBV12-4,CASSETGAHTGELFF
TRBJ1-3,TRBV7-9,CASSRDPNTIYF
TRBJ1-5,TRBV28,CASTLGHRSNQPQHF
TRBJ2-2,TRBV28,CASSRRRFSTSGSSDTGELFF
TRBJ1-2,TRBV19,CASSKMAVVGNYGYTF
TRBJ2-7,TRBV20-1,CSGQGAYEQYF
TRBJ2-5,TRBV5-1,CASSLTGGREETQYF
TRBJ2-5,TRBV24-1,CATSDPRSVGETQYF
TRBJ2-7,TRBV2,CASSVHRAHEQYF
TRBJ1-4,TRBV28,CASRSGSQEKLFF
TRBJ1-6,TRBV2,CASSLQGLHNSPLHF
TRBJ2-7,TRBV2,CASSANDYYEQYF
TRBJ2-7,TRBV6-5,CASSYVQGDSEQYF
TRBJ2-2,TRBV20-1,CSASRTMVGTGELFF
TRBJ2-1,TRBV7-2,CASSLMGGRAEEQFF
TRBJ2-2,TRBV6-5,CASSYSWDAGGPPGELFF
TRBJ1-2,TRBV19,CASSIAAQGRRGYGYTF
TRBJ1-1,TRBV10-3,CAISENVNTEAFF
TRBJ2-7,TRBV7-3,CASSLGGSGYEQYF
TRBJ2-7,TRBV27,CASGPRGYEQYF
TRBJ1-2,TRBV5-1,CASSGLNYGYTF
TRBJ2-6,TRBV9,CASSVEYGANVLTF
TRBJ2-1,TRBV10-1,CAGSELAGGSYNEQFF
TRBJ2-7,TRBV12-3/TRBV12-4,CASSRAGTGFYEQYF
TRBJ2-2,TRBV2,CASSGSLRGWELFF
TRBJ1-1,TRBV13,CASSLGNRAANTEAFF
TRBJ2-5,TRBV28,CASGSGNQETQYF
TRBJ2-7,TRBV15,CATSRDGGGPEQYF
TRBJ2-6,TRBV7-9,CASRGTGGPGANVLTF
TRBJ1-5,TRBV7-9,CASSRWDQPQHF
TRBJ2-3,TRBV10-3,CAIKQPNDGRGRRDTQYF
TRBJ1-6,TRBV30,CAWSLGADSPLHF
TRBJ1-4,TRBV12-3/TRBV12-4,CASSSQGGSNEKLFF
TRBJ1-4,TRBV4-1,CASSHRVANEKLFF
TRBJ1-2,TRBV11-2,CASSLEPEGGYTF
TRBJ2-7,TRBV6-1,CASSEYPQYF
TRBJ1-1,TRBV20-1,CSASGKTMNTEAFF
TRBJ1-5,TRBV19,CASSITSGAYQPQHF
TRBJ2-7,TRBV7-2,CASSRTALYEQYF
TRBJ2-7,TRBV11-2,CASAESGTSIDEQYF
TRBJ1-2,TRBV27,CASSTPRGGNYGYTF
TRBJ2-7,TRBV6-2/TRBV6-3,CASSGPELAGTYEQYF
TRBJ2-5,TRBV28,CASRITGGGQETQYF
TRBJ2-5,TRBV20-1,CSARESLGQPQYF